A selection of T cell receptor beta chains follows, all from one sample in a study of T cell repertoires in cytomegalovirus infection. TCRdb independently ran MiXCR on the reads; one entry per CDR3 protein. The data show some 700,000 distinct CDR3 sequences, with approximately 34% seen just once and around 2.8% held by the top ten. The specimen was PBMCs. The source is a human donor in good health (CMV status not recorded). Some clones in this sample may be carry-over from other donors' samples. CDR3s include the opening cysteine and the closing phenylalanine or tryptophan. A D gene is named only where the DNA matches it firmly. Some rows mark clone size as missing; the rest say once, few, many or name a class of expanded clone.

TRBV2,TRBD1,TRBJ2-7,.,CASKYSGTGYDEQYF,TGTGCCAGCAAGTATTCCGGGACAGGTTACGACGAGCAGTACTTC
TRBV7-2,.,TRBJ2-7,many,CASSLARVNEQYF,TGTGCCAGCAGCTTAGCTAGGGTCAACGAGCAGTACTTC
TRBV6-5,TRBD2,TRBJ2-2,.,CATNIAGANTGELFF,TGTGCCACCAACATAGCGGGAGCGAACACCGGGGAGCTGTTTTTT
TRBV12-3/TRBV12-4,.,TRBJ1-1,few,CASSSRGWPEAFF,TGTGCCAGCAGTTCAAGGGGATGGCCTGAAGCTTTCTTT
TRBV28,.,TRBJ2-5,few,CASSFGLRAAEKETQYF,TGTGCCAGCAGTTTTGGACTGAGAGCCGCCGAGAAAGAGACCCAGTACTTC
TRBV7-2,.,TRBJ1-2,few,CASSLGPTVGTF,TGTGCCAGCAGCTTAGGTCCGACAGTTGGCACCTTC
TRBV6-1,TRBD1,TRBJ1-5,.,CASSTGSRRGPRQPQHF,TGTGCCAGCTCAACGGGATCCCGCAGGGGGCCTCGTCAGCCCCAGCATTTT
TRBV12-3/TRBV12-4,.,TRBJ1-4,.,CASSLQGGKLFF,TGTGCCAGCAGTTTACAGGGAGGCAAACTGTTTTTT
TRBV20-1,.,TRBJ2-3,.,CSARPPQDTQYF,TGCAGTGCTAGACCCCCCCAGGATACGCAGTATTTT
TRBV5-8,TRBD2,TRBJ2-4,.,CASSLMGLAAYIQYF,TGTGCCAGCAGCTTGATGGGACTAGCGGCATACATTCAGTACTTC
TRBV7-2,TRBD1,TRBJ2-7,.,CASSPPPTGGRDEQYF,TGTGCCAGCAGCCCGCCCCCGACAGGGGGTAGGGACGAGCAGTACTTC
TRBV20-1,TRBD1,TRBJ2-7,.,CSARESRGPSYEQYF,TGCAGTGCTAGAGAGTCCAGGGGGCCCTCCTACGAGCAGTACTTC
TRBV12-3/TRBV12-4,.,TRBJ1-5,.,CASSLYGDQPQHF,TGTGCCAGCAGTTTATACGGCGATCAGCCCCAGCATTTT
TRBV6-6,.,TRBJ1-5,.,CASSYSPAETNQPQHF,TGTGCCAGCAGTTACTCCCCCGCAGAGACCAATCAGCCCCAGCATTTT
TRBV29-1,.,TRBJ1-2,.,CSVVTAAGTRSGYTF,TGCAGCGTTGTCACGGCCGCAGGGACTCGCAGTGGCTACACCTTC
TRBV19,TRBD1,TRBJ1-2,.,CASSPQDNDRGPLYGYTF,TGTGCCAGTAGTCCCCAAGACAACGACAGGGGGCCTCTCTATGGCTACACCTTC
TRBV7-2,TRBD2,TRBJ2-7,.,CASSLGPTSGGALTYEQYF,TGTGCCAGCAGCTTAGGGCCGACTAGCGGGGGGGCCTTAACCTACGAGCAGTACTTC
TRBV28,.,TRBJ1-5,.,CASSFGLQPQHF,TGTGCCAGCAGTTTTGGGCTTCAGCCCCAGCATTTT
TRBV4-1,TRBD2,TRBJ2-1,once,CASSQEPGGIYNEQFF,TGCGCCAGCAGCCAAGAACCGGGGGGGATCTACAATGAGCAGTTCTTC
TRBV19,.,TRBJ1-6,.,CASSISYQGQMKSPLHF,TGTGCCAGTAGTATATCATATCAAGGACAGATGAAGTCACCCCTCCACTTT
TRBV7-2,.,TRBJ2-7,.,CASCPLSDIFPFYEQYF,TGTGCCAGCTGCCCACTTTCCGACATATTCCCTTTTTACGAGCAGTACTTC
TRBV5-4,TRBD1,TRBJ1-3,.,CASSSGGQLGNTIYF,TGTGCCAGCAGCTCCGGGGGACAGCTAGGAAACACCATATATTTT
TRBV7-2,TRBD1,TRBJ2-1,.,CASRPDRGLRNEQFF,TGTGCCAGCAGACCGGACAGGGGGCTAAGAAATGAGCAGTTCTTC
TRBV12-3/TRBV12-4,.,TRBJ2-7,few,CASSRRGRPPYEQYF,TGTGCCAGCAGTCGGAGGGGGCGCCCCCCTTACGAGCAGTACTTC
TRBV5-5,TRBD1,TRBJ2-1,.,CASSSTGTGYNEQFF,TGTGCCAGCAGCTCTACCGGGACAGGGTACAATGAGCAGTTCTTC
TRBV7-8,.,TRBJ1-1,many,CASSPGPEAFF,TGTGCCAGCAGCCCCGGGCCCGAGGCTTTCTTT
TRBV12-3/TRBV12-4,TRBD1,TRBJ2-5,.,CASSLEGQGTLQETQYF,TGTGCCAGCAGTTTAGAGGGACAGGGCACCCTACAAGAGACCCAGTACTTC
TRBV28,.,TRBJ1-4,.,CASSFHGSVNEKLFF,TGTGCCAGCAGTTTCCATGGAAGCGTGAATGAAAAACTGTTTTTT
TRBV6-1,TRBD1,TRBJ1-2,many,CASSEGGQGWAGYTF,TGTGCCAGCAGTGAAGGGGGACAGGGATGGGCTGGCTACACCTTC
TRBV7-3,.,TRBJ2-1,.,CASSPGAVRVNEQFF,TGTGCCAGCAGCCCCGGGGCCGTTAGGGTCAATGAGCAGTTCTTC
TRBV7-8,.,TRBJ1-1,few,CASSGGGVGTEAFF,TGTGCCAGCAGCGGGGGGGGGGTAGGTACTGAAGCTTTCTTT